These T cell receptor beta chains were read from a single sample in a study of blood T cell repertoires in COVID-19. The table came from immunoSEQ multiplex PCR; TCRdb's copy has only in-frame clones and leaves some out. The sample has some 54,000 clones, around 83% seen once. The sample comprised peripheral blood. These receptors were obtained from a man aged 65 to 85 with active COVID-19. The CDR3 runs from the conserved cysteine through the conserved F or W. A D gene is named only where the DNA matches it firmly. Size tells how often a clone was seen (once, few, many) or the class of an expanded clone, and some rows leave it out.

D gene	V gene	clone size	J gene	CDR3 protein	CDR3 DNA
.	TRBV4-3	.	TRBJ2-2	CASSPELNTGELFF	TGCGCCAGCAGCCCAGAACTGAACACCGGGGAGCTGTTTTTT
TRBD2	TRBV4-1	.	TRBJ2-5	CASRLLAARGETQYF	TGCGCCAGCAGACTACTAGCGGCCCGCGGGGAGACCCAGTACTTC
.	TRBV19	.	TRBJ1-4	CASSGTGIFDEKLFF	TGTGCCAGTAGTGGTACAGGGATTTTCGATGAAAAACTGTTTTTT
TRBD1	TRBV7-8	.	TRBJ2-1	CASSLQGQVPNEQFF	TGTGCCAGCAGCCTGCAGGGACAGGTCCCCAATGAGCAGTTCTTC
.	TRBV9	once	TRBJ1-4	CASSVRDLNEKLFF	TGTGCCAGCAGCGTACGGGATCTTAATGAAAAACTGTTTTTT
TRBD2	TRBV27	.	TRBJ2-1	CASSLLREASGSYNEQFF	TGTGCCAGCAGTTTATTAAGGGAAGCTAGCGGCTCTTACAATGAGCAGTTCTTC
TRBD1	TRBV6-2/TRBV6-3	.	TRBJ2-7	CASSRIRPGTGGFPSYEQYF	TGTGCCAGCAGCCGTATACGCCCCGGGACAGGGGGCTTCCCCTCCTACGAGCAGTACTTC
.	TRBV19	few	TRBJ2-5	CASSIVGGEHQYF	TGTGCCAGTAGTATAGTGGGGGGTGAACACCAGTACTTC
.	TRBV7-6	.	TRBJ2-7	CASSNDRSSYEQYF	TGTGCCAGCAGCAACGACCGGAGCTCCTACGAGCAGTACTTC
.	TRBV18	once	TRBJ1-2	CASSIPGYGYTF	TGTGCCAGCTCGATCCCGGGATATGGCTACACCTTC
TRBD2	TRBV19	.	TRBJ2-5	CASSIGPGLDQETQYF	TGTGCCAGTAGTATAGGCCCTGGACTAGACCAAGAGACCCAGTACTTC
.	TRBV7-2	.	TRBJ2-7	CASSLGQNYEQYF	TGTGCCAGCAGCTTGGGGCAGAACTACGAGCAGTACTTC
TRBD1	TRBV5-5	once	TRBJ1-2	CASNTAGGGYTF	TGTGCCAGCAACACCGCAGGGGGTGGCTACACCTTC
.	TRBV3-1/TRBV3-2	.	TRBJ1-3	CASSQGVGPGGNTIYF	TGTGCCAGCAGCCAAGGTGTGGGCCCAGGTGGAAACACCATATATTTT
.	TRBV5-1	.	TRBJ2-3	CASSFEGRASDTQYF	TGCGCCAGCAGCTTCGAAGGCAGGGCCTCAGATACGCAGTATTTT
TRBD1	TRBV19	.	TRBJ2-1	CASRRQGASNEQFF	TGTGCCAGCAGGAGGCAGGGGGCGTCCAATGAGCAGTTCTTC
.	TRBV2	.	TRBJ1-2	CASWGGLYGYTF	TGTGCCAGCTGGGGGGGGCTCTATGGCTACACCTTC
TRBD1	TRBV19	.	TRBJ1-6	CASRVTGTGSSYNSPLHF	TGTGCCAGTCGGGTGACCGGGACAGGGAGTTCCTATAATTCACCCCTCCACTTT
TRBD2	TRBV18	.	TRBJ2-5	CASSPGTIQETQYF	TGTGCCAGCTCACCAGGGACTATTCAAGAGACCCAGTACTTC
.	TRBV5-1	.	TRBJ2-5	CASSPEVQETQYF	TGCGCCAGCAGCCCGGAGGTTCAGGAGACCCAGTACTTC
TRBD1	TRBV7-2	.	TRBJ2-7	CASSNRDRGYEQYF	TGTGCCAGCAGCAACCGCGACAGGGGCTACGAGCAGTACTTC
TRBD1	TRBV19	.	TRBJ1-2	CASSIATGNYGYTF	TGTGCCAGTAGTATAGCGACAGGGAACTATGGCTACACCTTC
TRBD1	TRBV5-6	.	TRBJ1-3	CASSLASTGVGNTIYF	TGTGCCAGCAGCTTGGCATCGACAGGGGTGGGAAACACCATATATTTT
.	TRBV19	few	TRBJ1-3	CASRGGGYTGNTIYF	TGTGCCAGTAGGGGCGGGGGGTATACTGGAAACACCATATATTTT
TRBD1	TRBV28	few	TRBJ1-1	CASSDDRGTEAFF	TGTGCCAGCAGCGATGACAGGGGGACTGAAGCTTTCTTT
.	TRBV7-8	.	TRBJ2-5	CASSLWTAPEETQYF	TGTGCCAGCAGCTTATGGACTGCACCGGAAGAGACCCAGTACTTC
TRBD2	TRBV30	.	TRBJ2-7	CAWVAGEKKQYF	TGTGCCTGGGTAGCGGGGGAAAAAAAGCAGTACTTC
TRBD2	TRBV6-2/TRBV6-3	.	TRBJ2-1	CASSYRTSGIFYNEQFF	TGTGCCAGCAGTTACCGGACTAGCGGGATTTTCTACAATGAGCAGTTCTTC
TRBD2	TRBV9	.	TRBJ2-7	CASSEGTSGPGQSYEQYF	TGTGCCAGCAGCGAAGGGACTAGCGGACCGGGGCAGTCCTACGAGCAGTACTTC
TRBD1	TRBV3-1/TRBV3-2	.	TRBJ2-7	CASSQGTGGPYEQYF	TGTGCCAGCAGCCAAGGGACAGGGGGACCCTACGAGCAGTACTTC
.	TRBV5-6	.	TRBJ2-7	CASSHEAGNTFYEQYF	TGTGCCAGCAGCCACGAAGCGGGCAATACTTTCTACGAGCAGTACTTC
.	TRBV5-1	few	TRBJ2-3	CASSRSRITDTQYF	TGCGCCAGCAGCCGTAGTAGAATCACAGATACGCAGTATTTT
TRBD2	TRBV28	medium-sized	TRBJ2-3	CASSPRGGHTDTQYF	TGTGCCAGCAGTCCTCGGGGGGGCCACACAGATACGCAGTATTTT
.	TRBV12-3/TRBV12-4	.	TRBJ2-3	CASSRTASRQYF	TGTGCCAGCAGTCGGACAGCAAGTAGGCAGTATTTT
.	TRBV28	.	TRBJ2-1	CASIRQGYEEQFF	TGTGCCAGCATCCGGCAGGGGTATGAAGAGCAGTTCTTC
.	TRBV19	.	TRBJ1-6	CASRPQGSSYNSPLHF	TGTGCCAGTAGACCCCAGGGTAGCTCCTATAATTCACCCCTCCACTTT
.	TRBV6-5	.	TRBJ2-1	CASSKNLVSEQFF	TGTGCCAGCAGTAAAAATCTAGTAAGTGAGCAGTTCTTC
.	TRBV4-3	.	TRBJ1-1	CASSQGAVTLNTEAFF	TGCGCCAGCAGCCAAGGGGCAGTTACGTTGAACACTGAAGCTTTCTTT
.	TRBV5-5	.	TRBJ1-1	CASSLWGGDTEAFF	TGTGCCAGCAGCTTGTGGGGAGGGGACACTGAAGCTTTCTTT
TRBD2	TRBV7-2	.	TRBJ2-4	CASSITSAAKNIQYF	TGTGCCAGCAGCATTACTAGCGCGGCCAAAAACATTCAGTACTTC
.	TRBV6-2/TRBV6-3	.	TRBJ1-1	CASSYTAWNTEAFF	TGTGCCAGCAGTTACACAGCATGGAACACTGAAGCTTTCTTT
.	TRBV23-1	.	TRBJ1-2	CASSPRSGDGYTF	TGCGCCAGCAGTCCCCGGTCGGGGGATGGCTACACCTTC
.	TRBV5-1	.	TRBJ2-7	CASRQGRSDPEYF	TGCGCCAGCCGGCAGGGGAGATCTGATCCGGAGTACTTC
.	TRBV6-2/TRBV6-3	.	TRBJ1-1	CASSYVNRDTEAFF	TGTGCCAGCAGTTACGTTAACAGGGACACTGAAGCTTTCTTT
.	TRBV27	.	TRBJ1-5	CASSSQGPSNQPQHF	TGTGCCAGCAGTTCACAGGGTCCCAGCAATCAGCCCCAGCATTTT
TRBD1	TRBV15	.	TRBJ2-7	CATSRGRGQGAREQYF	TGTGCCACCAGCAGAGGGAGGGGACAGGGGGCGCGGGAGCAGTACTTC
TRBD2	TRBV19	.	TRBJ2-5	CASSLSGGKETQYF	TGTGCCAGTAGTTTGAGCGGGGGGAAAGAGACCCAGTACTTC
.	TRBV4-2	.	TRBJ2-2	CASSQGQGSGGGTGELFF	TGTGCCAGCAGCCAAGGACAGGGTTCGGGAGGGGGGACCGGGGAGCTGTTTTTT
TRBD1	TRBV5-4	.	TRBJ2-7	CASSSGTGPYEQYF	TGTGCCAGCAGCTCCGGGACAGGCCCCTACGAGCAGTACTTC
TRBD1	TRBV7-9	once	TRBJ2-7	CASSPRQGVSYEQYF	TGTGCCAGCAGCCCGAGACAGGGGGTGTCCTACGAGCAGTACTTC
TRBD1	TRBV5-1	.	TRBJ2-6	CASTTGASSGANVLTF	TGCGCCAGCACCACAGGGGCATCCTCTGGGGCCAACGTCCTGACTTTC
.	TRBV6-5	.	TRBJ1-2	CASSFGRSGYTF	TGTGCCAGCAGTTTTGGCAGATCTGGCTACACCTTC
TRBD1	TRBV19	.	TRBJ1-1	CASRTTGANTEAFF	TGTGCCAGTAGAACGACAGGGGCGAACACTGAAGCTTTCTTT
TRBD2	TRBV6-2/TRBV6-3	.	TRBJ2-3	CASSNPGLAGGSTDTQYF	TGTGCCAGCAGCAATCCGGGACTAGCGGGGGGGAGCACAGATACGCAGTATTTT
.	TRBV5-4	.	TRBJ2-3	CASSSVGGLLSTDTQYF	TGTGCCAGCAGCTCCGTGGGGGGGCTACTTAGCACAGATACGCAGTATTTT
.	TRBV5-6	.	TRBJ2-7	CASSLAEPSYEQYF	TGTGCCAGCAGCTTGGCCGAGCCTTCCTACGAGCAGTACTTC
.	TRBV29-1	few	TRBJ1-1	CSVENGREANTEAFF	TGCAGCGTTGAAAATGGCAGGGAGGCGAACACTGAAGCTTTCTTT
TRBD1	TRBV2	.	TRBJ1-1	CASSEKQGGVTEAFF	TGTGCCAGCAGTGAAAAGCAAGGGGGCGTCACTGAAGCTTTCTTT
.	TRBV5-4	.	TRBJ2-7	CASSLMSSSYEQYF	TGTGCCAGCAGCTTGATGAGTAGCTCCTACGAGCAGTACTTC